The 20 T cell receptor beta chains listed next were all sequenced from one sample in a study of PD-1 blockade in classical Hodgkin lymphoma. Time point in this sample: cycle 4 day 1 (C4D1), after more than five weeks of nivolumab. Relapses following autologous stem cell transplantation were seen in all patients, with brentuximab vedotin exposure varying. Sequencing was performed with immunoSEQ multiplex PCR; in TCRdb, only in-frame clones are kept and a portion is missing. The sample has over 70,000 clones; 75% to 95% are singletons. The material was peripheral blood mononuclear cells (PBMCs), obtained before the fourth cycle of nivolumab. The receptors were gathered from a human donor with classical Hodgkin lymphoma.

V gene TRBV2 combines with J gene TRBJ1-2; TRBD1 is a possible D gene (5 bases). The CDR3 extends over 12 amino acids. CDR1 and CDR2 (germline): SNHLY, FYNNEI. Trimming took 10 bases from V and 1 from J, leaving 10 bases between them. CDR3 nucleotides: TGTGCCACCGACAGCCTTAACTATGGCTACACCTTC. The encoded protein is CATDSLNYGYTF.

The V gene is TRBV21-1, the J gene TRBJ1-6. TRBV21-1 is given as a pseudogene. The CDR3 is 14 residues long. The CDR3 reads CASSVSSYNSPLHF. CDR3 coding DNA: TGTGCCAGCAGCGTTAGCTCCTATAATTCACCCCTCCACTTT.

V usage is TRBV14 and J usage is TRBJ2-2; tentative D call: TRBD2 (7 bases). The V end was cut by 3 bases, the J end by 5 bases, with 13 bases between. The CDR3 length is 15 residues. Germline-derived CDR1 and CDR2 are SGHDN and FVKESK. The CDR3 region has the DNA TGTGCCAGCAGCCAGTACGGGGGGCATACCGGGGAGCTGTTTTTT. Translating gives CASSQYGGHTGELFF.

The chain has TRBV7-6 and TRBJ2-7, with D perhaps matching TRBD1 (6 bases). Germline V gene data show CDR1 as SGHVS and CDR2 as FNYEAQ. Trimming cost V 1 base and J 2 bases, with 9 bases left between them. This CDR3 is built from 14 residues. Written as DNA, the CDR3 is TGTGCCAGCAGCTTAGGTGAGGGGGCCTACGAGCAGTACTTC. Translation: CASSLGEGAYEQYF.

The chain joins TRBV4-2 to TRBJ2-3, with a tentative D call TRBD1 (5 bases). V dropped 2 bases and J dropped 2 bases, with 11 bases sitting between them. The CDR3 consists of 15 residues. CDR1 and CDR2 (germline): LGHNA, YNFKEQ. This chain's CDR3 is CASSQQDKITDTQYF. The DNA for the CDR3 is TGTGCCAGCAGCCAACAGGACAAGATCACAGATACGCAGTATTTT.

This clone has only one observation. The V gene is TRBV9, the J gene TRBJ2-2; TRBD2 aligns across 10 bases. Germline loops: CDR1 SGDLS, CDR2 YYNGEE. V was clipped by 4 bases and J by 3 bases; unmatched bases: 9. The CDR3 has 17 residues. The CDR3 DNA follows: TGTGCCAGCAGCTTCGATCTAGCGGGGGAGTACACCGGGGAGCTGTTTTTT. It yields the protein CASSFDLAGEYTGELFF.

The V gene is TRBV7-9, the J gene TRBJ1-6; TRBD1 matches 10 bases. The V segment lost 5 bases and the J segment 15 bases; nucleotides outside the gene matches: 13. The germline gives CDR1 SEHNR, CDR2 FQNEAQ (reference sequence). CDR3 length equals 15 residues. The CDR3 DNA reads TGTGCCAGCAGCCCCGAAGGGGACAGGGGTCTTCGCCTCCACTTT. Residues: CASSPEGDRGLRLHF.

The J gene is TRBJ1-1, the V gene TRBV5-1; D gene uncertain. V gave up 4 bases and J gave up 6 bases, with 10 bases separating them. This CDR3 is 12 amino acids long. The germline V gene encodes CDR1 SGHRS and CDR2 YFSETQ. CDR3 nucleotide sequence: TGCGCCAGCAGCGTAGCTGGGGCTGAAGCTTTCTTT. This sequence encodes CASSVAGAEAFF.

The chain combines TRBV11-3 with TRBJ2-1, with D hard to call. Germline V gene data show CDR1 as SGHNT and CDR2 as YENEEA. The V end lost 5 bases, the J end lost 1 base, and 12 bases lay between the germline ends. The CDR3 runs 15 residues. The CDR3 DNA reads TGTGCCAGCAGCACCGCAGGTAATTCCTACAATGAGCAGTTCTTC. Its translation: CASSTAGNSYNEQFF. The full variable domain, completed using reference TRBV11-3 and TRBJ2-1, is EAGVVQSPRYKIIEKKQPVAFWCNPISGHNTLYWYLQNLGQGPELLIRYENEEAVDDSQLPKDRFSAERLKGVDSTLKIQPAELGDSAVYLCASSTAGNSYNEQFFGPGTRLTVL.

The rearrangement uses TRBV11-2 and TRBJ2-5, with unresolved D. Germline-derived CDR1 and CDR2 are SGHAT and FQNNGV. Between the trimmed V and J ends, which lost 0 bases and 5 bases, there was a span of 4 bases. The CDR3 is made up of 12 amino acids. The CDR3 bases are TGTGCCAGCAGCTTAGATAGTGAGACCCAGTACTTC. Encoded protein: CASSLDSETQYF.

The CDR3 DNA follows: TGTGCCAGCAGCTTAACTAAGGGGGAAACTAATGAAAAACTGTTTTTT. Translating gives CASSLTKGETNEKLFF. The V and J genes are TRBV13 and TRBJ1-4; D possibly corresponds to TRBD1 (6 bases). Trimming shortened V by 2 bases and J by 1 base, and 11 bases separated the two germline ends. Germline-derived CDR1 and CDR2 are PRHDT and FYEKMQ (reference sequence). The CDR3 runs 16 residues.

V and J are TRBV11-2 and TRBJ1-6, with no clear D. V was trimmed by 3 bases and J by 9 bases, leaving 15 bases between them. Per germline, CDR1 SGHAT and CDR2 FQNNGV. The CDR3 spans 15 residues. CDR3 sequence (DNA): TGTGCCAGCAGCTTTGCTGGACTAACGGCTTCACCCCTCCACTTT. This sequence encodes CASSFAGLTASPLHF.

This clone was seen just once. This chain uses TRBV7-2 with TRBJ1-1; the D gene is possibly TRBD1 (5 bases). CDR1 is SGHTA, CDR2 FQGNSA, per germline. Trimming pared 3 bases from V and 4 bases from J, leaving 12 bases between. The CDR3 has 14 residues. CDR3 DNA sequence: TGTGCCAGCAGCTTTAGGGGTGTAGGCACTGAAGCTTTCTTT. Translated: CASSFRGVGTEAFF. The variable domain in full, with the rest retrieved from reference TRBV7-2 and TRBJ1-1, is GAGVSQSPSNKVTEKGKDVELRCDPISGHTALYWYRQSLGQGLEFLIYFQGNSAPDKSGLPSDRFSAERTGGSVSTLTIQRTQQEDSAVYLCASSFRGVGTEAFFGQGTRLTVV.

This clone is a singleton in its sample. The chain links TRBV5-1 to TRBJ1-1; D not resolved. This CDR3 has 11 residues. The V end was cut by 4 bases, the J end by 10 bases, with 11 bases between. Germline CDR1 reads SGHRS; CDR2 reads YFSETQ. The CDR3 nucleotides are TGCGCCAGCAGCCCCGGAGTGAGAGCTTTCTTT. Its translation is CASSPGVRAFF.

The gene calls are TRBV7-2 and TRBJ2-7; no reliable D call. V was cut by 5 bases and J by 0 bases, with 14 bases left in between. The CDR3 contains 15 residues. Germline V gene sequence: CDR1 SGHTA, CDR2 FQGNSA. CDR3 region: CASSPGLGNSYEQYF. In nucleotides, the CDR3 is TGTGCCAGCAGCCCCGGGCTGGGAAACTCCTACGAGCAGTACTTC. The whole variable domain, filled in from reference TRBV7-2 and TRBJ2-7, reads GAGVSQSPSNKVTEKGKDVELRCDPISGHTALYWYRQSLGQGLEFLIYFQGNSAPDKSGLPSDRFSAERTGGSVSTLTIQRTQQEDSAVYLCASSPGLGNSYEQYFGPGTRLTVT.

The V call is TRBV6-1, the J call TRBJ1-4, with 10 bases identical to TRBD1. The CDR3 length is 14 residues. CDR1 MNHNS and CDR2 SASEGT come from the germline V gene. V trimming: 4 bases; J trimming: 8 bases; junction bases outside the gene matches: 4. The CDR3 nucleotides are TGTGCCAGCAGTGCGGGACAGGGGAGAGAAAAACTGTTTTTT. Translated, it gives CASSAGQGREKLFF.

CDR3 residues: CASRGRESEKLFF. The DNA of the CDR3 is TGTGCCAGTAGGGGGCGGGAATCAGAAAAACTGTTTTTT. The chain carries TRBV19 and TRBJ1-4, with D maybe TRBD1 (5 bases). Trimming shortened V by 6 bases and J by 8 bases, and 13 bases separated the two germline ends. The CDR3 has 13 amino acids. The V gene's germline CDR1 is LNHDA and CDR2 SQIVND (reference sequence).

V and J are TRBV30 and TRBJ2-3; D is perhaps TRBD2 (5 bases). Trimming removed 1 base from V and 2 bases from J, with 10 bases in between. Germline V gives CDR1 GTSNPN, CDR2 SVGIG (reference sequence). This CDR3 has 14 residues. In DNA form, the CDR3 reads TGTGCCTGGAGTGAAGCGGTTCTCACAGATACGCAGTATTTT. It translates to CAWSEAVLTDTQYF. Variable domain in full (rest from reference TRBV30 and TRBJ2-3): SQTIHQWPATLVQPVGSPLSLECTVEGTSNPNLYWYRQAAGRGLQLLFYSVGIGQISSEVPQNLSASRPQDRQFILSSKKLLLSDSGFYLCAWSEAVLTDTQYFGPGTRLTVL.

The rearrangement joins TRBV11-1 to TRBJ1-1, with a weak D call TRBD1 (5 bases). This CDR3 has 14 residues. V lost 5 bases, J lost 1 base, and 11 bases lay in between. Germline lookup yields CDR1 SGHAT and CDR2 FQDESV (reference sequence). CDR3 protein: CASSPDRANTEAFF. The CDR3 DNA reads TGTGCCAGCAGCCCCGACAGAGCGAACACTGAAGCTTTCTTT. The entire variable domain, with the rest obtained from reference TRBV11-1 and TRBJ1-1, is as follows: EAEVAQSPRYKITEKSQAVAFWCDPISGHATLYWYRQILGQGPELLVQFQDESVVDDSQLPKDRFSAERLKGVDSTLKIQPAELGDSAMYLCASSPDRANTEAFFGQGTRLTVV.

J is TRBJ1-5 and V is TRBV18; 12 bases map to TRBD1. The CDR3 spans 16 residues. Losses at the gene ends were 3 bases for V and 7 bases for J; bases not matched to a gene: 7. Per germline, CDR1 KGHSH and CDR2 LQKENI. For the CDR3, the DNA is TGTGCCAGCTCACCCTCCGGGACAGGGGGCGACCAGCCCCAGCATTTT. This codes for CASSPSGTGGDQPQHF.